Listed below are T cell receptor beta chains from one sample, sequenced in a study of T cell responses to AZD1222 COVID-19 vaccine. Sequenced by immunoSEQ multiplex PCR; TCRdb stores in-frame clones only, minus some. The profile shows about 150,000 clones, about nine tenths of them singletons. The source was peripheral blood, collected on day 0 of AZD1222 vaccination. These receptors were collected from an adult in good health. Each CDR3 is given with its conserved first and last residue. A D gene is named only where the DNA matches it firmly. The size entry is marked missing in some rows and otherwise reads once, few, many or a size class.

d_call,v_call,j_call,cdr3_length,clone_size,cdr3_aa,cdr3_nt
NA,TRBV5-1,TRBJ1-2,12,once,CASSLDPPGYTF,TGCGCCAGCAGCTTGGATCCTCCCGGCTACACCTTC
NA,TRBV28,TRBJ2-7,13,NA,CASIGQSPYEQYF,TGTGCCAGCATTGGACAGAGTCCCTACGAGCAGTACTTC
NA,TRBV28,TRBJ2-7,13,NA,CAIGGGLAYEQYF,TGTGCCATCGGCGGGGGCTTAGCCTACGAGCAGTACTTC
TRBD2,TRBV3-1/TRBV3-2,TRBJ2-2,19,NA,CASSQVMLAGGQNTGELFF,TGTGCCAGCAGCCAAGTTATGCTAGCGGGAGGGCAAAACACCGGGGAGCTGTTTTTT
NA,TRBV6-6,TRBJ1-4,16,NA,CASSPEPGFGDEKLFF,TGTGCCAGCAGTCCAGAGCCGGGTTTTGGGGATGAAAAACTGTTTTTT
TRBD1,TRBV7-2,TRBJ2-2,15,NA,CASSPGTGWPGELFF,TGTGCCAGCAGCCCGGGGACAGGGTGGCCCGGGGAGCTGTTTTTT
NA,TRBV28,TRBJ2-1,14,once,CASQTTDSYNEQFF,TGTGCCAGTCAAACGACGGATTCCTACAATGAGCAGTTCTTC
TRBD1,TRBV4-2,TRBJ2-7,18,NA,CASSERRGPGQGNNEQYF,TGTGCCAGCAGCGAAAGAAGGGGCCCGGGACAGGGTAACAACGAGCAGTACTTC
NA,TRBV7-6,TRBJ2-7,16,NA,CASSLDRGLLPYEQYF,TGTGCCAGCAGCTTAGATAGGGGATTACTTCCTTACGAGCAGTACTTC
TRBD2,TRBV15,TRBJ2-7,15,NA,CATSRVSSGSYEQYF,TGTGCCACCAGCAGAGTTTCAAGCGGGAGTTACGAGCAGTACTTC
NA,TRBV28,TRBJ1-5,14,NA,CASSFVQSNQPQHF,TGTGCCAGCAGTTTCGTCCAGTCCAATCAGCCCCAGCATTTT
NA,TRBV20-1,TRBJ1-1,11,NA,CSAKVNTEAFF,TGCAGTGCTAAGGTGAACACTGAAGCTTTCTTT
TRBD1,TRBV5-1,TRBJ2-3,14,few,CASSVDRGSDTQYF,TGCGCCAGCAGCGTTGACAGGGGGTCAGATACGCAGTATTTT
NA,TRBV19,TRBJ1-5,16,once,CASSITLFRRNQPQHF,TGTGCCAGTAGTATTACTTTATTCAGGAGAAATCAGCCCCAGCATTTT
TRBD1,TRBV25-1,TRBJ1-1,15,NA,CASSDAGTGGTEAFF,TGTGCCAGCAGTGACGCCGGGACAGGGGGCACTGAAGCTTTCTTT
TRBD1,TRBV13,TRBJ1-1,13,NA,CASSSDRDTEAFF,TGTGCCAGCAGCTCCGACAGGGACACTGAAGCTTTCTTT
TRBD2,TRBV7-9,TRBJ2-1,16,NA,CASSLGSGRAYNEQFF,TGTGCCAGCAGCTTAGGGAGCGGGAGGGCCTACAATGAGCAGTTCTTC
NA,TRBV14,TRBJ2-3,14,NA,CASSQAGKGDTQYF,TGTGCCAGCAGCCAAGCCGGGAAAGGAGATACGCAGTATTTT
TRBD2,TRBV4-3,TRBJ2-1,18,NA,CASSQDSLAGGPGNEQFF,TGCGCCAGCAGCCAAGATTCACTAGCGGGAGGGCCGGGTAATGAGCAGTTCTTC
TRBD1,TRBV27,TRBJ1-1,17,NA,CASSLLGTQGVNTEAFF,TGTGCCAGCAGTTTACTAGGCACCCAGGGGGTGAACACTGAAGCTTTCTTT
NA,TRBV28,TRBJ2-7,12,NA,CASSFRAGWQYF,TGTGCCAGCAGTTTTCGGGCTGGATGGCAGTACTTC
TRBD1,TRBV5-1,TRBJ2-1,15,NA,CASSPTGQVGNEQFF,TGCGCCAGCAGCCCGACGGGACAGGTCGGCAATGAGCAGTTCTTC
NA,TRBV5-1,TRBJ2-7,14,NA,CASSLDTVRLEQYF,TGCGCCAGCAGCTTGGATACAGTGAGATTGGAGCAGTACTTC
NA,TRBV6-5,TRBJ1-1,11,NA,CASRGYTEAFF,TGTGCCAGCAGAGGGTACACTGAAGCTTTCTTT
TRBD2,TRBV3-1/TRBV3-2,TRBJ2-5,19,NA,CASSQEAWQVAGEDETQYF,TGTGCCAGCAGCCAAGAGGCCTGGCAAGTAGCGGGAGAGGATGAGACCCAGTACTTC
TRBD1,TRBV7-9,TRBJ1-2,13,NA,CASSSRGLDGYTF,TGTGCCAGCAGCTCCAGGGGGCTGGATGGCTACACCTTC
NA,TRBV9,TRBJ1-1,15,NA,CASSVQGSGDTEAFF,TGTGCCAGCAGCGTACAGGGTAGTGGAGACACTGAAGCTTTCTTT
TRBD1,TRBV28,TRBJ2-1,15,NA,CASSPPGQGRNEQFF,TGTGCCAGCAGTCCCCCTGGACAGGGGAGGAATGAGCAGTTCTTC
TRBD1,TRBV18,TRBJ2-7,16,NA,CASSPPRGRVKNEQYF,TGTGCCAGCTCACCACCCAGGGGGCGCGTAAAGAACGAGCAGTACTTC
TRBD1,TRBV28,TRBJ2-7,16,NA,CASSLVRDSLTYEQYF,TGTGCCAGCAGTTTAGTAAGGGACAGTCTTACCTACGAGCAGTACTTC
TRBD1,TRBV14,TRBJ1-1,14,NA,CASSRVGTGAEAFF,TGTGCCAGCAGCCGAGTAGGGACAGGGGCTGAAGCTTTCTTT
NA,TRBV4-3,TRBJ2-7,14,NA,CASSQLVGNREQYF,TGCGCCAGCAGCCAACTAGTGGGGAATCGGGAGCAGTACTTC
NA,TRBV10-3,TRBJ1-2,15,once,CAISESRTEPYGYTF,TGTGCCATCAGTGAGTCCAGGACAGAACCTTATGGCTACACCTTC
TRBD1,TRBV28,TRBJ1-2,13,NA,CASRRTGNYGYTF,TGTGCCAGCAGGCGGACAGGAAACTATGGCTACACCTTC
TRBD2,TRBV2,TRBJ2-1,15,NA,CASSEGGSSYNEQFF,TGTGCCAGCAGTGAAGGCGGGAGCTCCTACAATGAGCAGTTCTTC
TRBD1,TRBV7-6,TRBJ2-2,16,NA,CASSSSGTGMAGELFF,TGTGCCAGCAGCTCCTCCGGGACAGGGATGGCCGGGGAGCTGTTTTTT
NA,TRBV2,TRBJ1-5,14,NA,CASMGDYSNQPQHF,TGTGCCAGCATGGGAGATTATAGCAATCAGCCCCAGCATTTT
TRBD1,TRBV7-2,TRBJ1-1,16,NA,CASSPPGQGFDTEAFF,TGTGCCAGCAGCCCCCCGGGACAGGGTTTCGACACTGAAGCTTTCTTT
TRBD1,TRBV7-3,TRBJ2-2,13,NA,CASSTDRGAQLFF,TGTGCCAGCAGCACGGACAGGGGAGCGCAGCTGTTTTTT
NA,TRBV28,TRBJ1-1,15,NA,CASSQPGVLNTEAFF,TGTGCCAGCAGTCAGCCGGGAGTGCTGAACACTGAAGCTTTCTTT
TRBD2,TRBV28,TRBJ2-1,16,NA,CASSLISSGKYNEQFF,TGTGCCAGCAGTTTAATCTCTAGCGGGAAATACAATGAGCAGTTCTTC
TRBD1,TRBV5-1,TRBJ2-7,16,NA,CASSLVPGTGFYEQYF,TGCGCCAGCAGCTTGGTGCCGGGGACAGGGTTCTACGAGCAGTACTTC
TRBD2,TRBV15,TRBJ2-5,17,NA,CATSRARLAGGPETQYF,TGTGCCACCAGCAGAGCTCGACTAGCGGGAGGGCCAGAGACCCAGTACTTC
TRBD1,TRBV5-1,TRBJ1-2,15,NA,CASSSQTTGRDGYTF,TGCGCCAGCAGCTCGCAAACGACAGGGAGGGATGGCTACACCTTC
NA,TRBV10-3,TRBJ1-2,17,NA,CAISDIGRVESDYGYTF,TGTGCCATCAGTGATATCGGCAGGGTGGAGTCGGACTATGGCTACACCTTC